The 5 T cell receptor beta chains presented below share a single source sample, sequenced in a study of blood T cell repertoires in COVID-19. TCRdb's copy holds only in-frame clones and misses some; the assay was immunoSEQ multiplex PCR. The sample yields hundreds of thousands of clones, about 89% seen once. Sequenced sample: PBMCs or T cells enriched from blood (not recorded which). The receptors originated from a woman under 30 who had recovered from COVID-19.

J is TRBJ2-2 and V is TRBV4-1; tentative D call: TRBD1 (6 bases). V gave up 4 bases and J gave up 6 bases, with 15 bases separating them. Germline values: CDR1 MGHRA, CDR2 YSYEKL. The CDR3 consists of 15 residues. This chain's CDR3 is CASSPLFAGAGELFF. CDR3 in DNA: TGCGCCAGCAGCCCCCTTTTCGCAGGGGCCGGGGAGCTGTTTTTT.

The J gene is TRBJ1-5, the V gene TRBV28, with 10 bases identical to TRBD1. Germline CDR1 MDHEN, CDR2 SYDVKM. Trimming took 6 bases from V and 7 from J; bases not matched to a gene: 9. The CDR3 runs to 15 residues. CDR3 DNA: TGTGCCAGCAGCTCCCCGGGACAGGGGTGGCAGCCCCAGCATTTT. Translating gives CASSSPGQGWQPQHF. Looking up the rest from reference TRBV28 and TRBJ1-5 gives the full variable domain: DVKVTQSSRYLVKRTGEKVFLECVQDMDHENMFWYRQDPGLGLRLIYFSYDVKMKEKGDIPEGYSVSREKKERFSLILESASTNQTSMYLCASSSPGQGWQPQHFGDGTRLSIL.

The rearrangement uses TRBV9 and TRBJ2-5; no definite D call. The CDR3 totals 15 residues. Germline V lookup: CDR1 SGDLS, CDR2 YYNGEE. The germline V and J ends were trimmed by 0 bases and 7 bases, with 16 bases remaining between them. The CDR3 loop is CASSVAPGEEGTQYF. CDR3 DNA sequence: TGTGCCAGCAGCGTAGCCCCCGGCGAGGAAGGGACCCAGTACTTC.

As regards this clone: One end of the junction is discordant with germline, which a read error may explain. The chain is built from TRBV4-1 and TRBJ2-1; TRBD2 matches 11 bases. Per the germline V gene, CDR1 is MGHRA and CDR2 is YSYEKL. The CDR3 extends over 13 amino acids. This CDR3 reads CASSQGLAGLFLF. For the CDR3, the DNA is TGCGCCAGCAGCCAAGGACTAGCGGGGCTATTTCTCTTC.

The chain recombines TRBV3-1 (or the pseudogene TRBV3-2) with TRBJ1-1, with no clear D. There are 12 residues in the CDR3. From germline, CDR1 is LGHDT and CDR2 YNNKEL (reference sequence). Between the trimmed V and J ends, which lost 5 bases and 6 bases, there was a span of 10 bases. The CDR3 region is CASSTGGPEAFF. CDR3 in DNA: TGTGCCAGCAGCACCGGCGGCCCTGAAGCTTTCTTT.